This T cell receptor beta chain came from a study of blood T cells in healthy people across ages. Study outcomes and limitations: Across the age range, TCR beta diversity per million T cells fell in a roughly linear way.

Per the germline V gene, CDR1 is MGHRA and CDR2 is YSYEKL. V was clipped by 4 bases and J by 5 bases; unmatched bases: 10. The CDR3 totals 15 residues. In its sample, this clonotype was seen a few times. Its antigen is not known. Sample-barcoded 5' priming and a J-beta primer mix drove a second PCR of 7 to 11 cycles. One entry per CDR3 protein results from TCRdb running MiXCR on the 5' RACE reads. This sample has about 570,000 distinct CDR3 sequences, with approximately 25% found just once. The specimen sequenced was blood. The chain joins TRBV4-1 to TRBJ2-5; 7 bases align to TRBD1. This sequence originates from a woman aged 70 to 79 in good health. The CDR3 is CASSLQTGLGETQYF. For the CDR3, the DNA is TGCGCCAGCAGCCTCCAGACAGGGCTGGGGGAGACCCAGTACTTC.